Shown below are 14 T cell receptor beta chains from a single sample sequenced in a study of monozygotic twins with inflammatory bowel disease. After re-calling the 5' RACE reads, TCRdb lists one entry per CDR3 protein, DNA absent. Recorded for this sample: more than 300,000 distinct CDR3 sequences. Input material: blood. These receptors all come from a human donor with ulcerative colitis or Crohn's disease, or a healthy co-twin of an affected twin (not recorded which).

V gene TRBV5-1 combines with J gene TRBJ1-2. The CDR3 is 12 amino acids. Germline V gene lookup returns CDR1 SGHRS and CDR2 YFSETQ. The CDR3 loop is CASSLGTLDYTF.

This rearrangement joins TRBV20-1 to TRBJ2-1; there is no DNA to check the TCRdb D call of TRBD1. Germline V gene sequence: CDR1 DFQATT, CDR2 SNEGSKA (reference sequence). This CDR3 is built from 16 residues. The CDR3 spells CSARGPLGGPRYEQFF.

The chain employs TRBV6-5 and TRBJ1-1; TCRdb returns TRBD1, unconfirmable since there is no DNA. CDR3 length: 14 residues. CDR1 is MNHEY and CDR2 is SVGAGI in the germline V gene. The CDR3 sequence: CASSYGGMNTEAFF.

This chain joins TRBV6-2 or TRBV6-3 and TRBJ1-6; TCRdb lists TRBD1, though no DNA is available to test this call. Germline-derived CDR1 and CDR2 are MNHEY and SVGEGT. This CDR3 has 14 amino acids. The CDR3 sequence is CASSYAGEYSPLHF.

The V call is TRBV5-4, the J call TRBJ2-2. This CDR3 is 15 amino acids long. Germline CDR1 reads SGHNT; CDR2 reads YYREEE (reference sequence). CDR3 residues: CASSLSRSITGELFF. Complete variable domain (other parts from reference TRBV5-4 and TRBJ2-2): ETGVTQSPTHLIKTRGQQVTLRCSSQSGHNTVSWYQQALGQGPQFIFQYYREEENGRGNFPPRFSGLQFPNYSSELNVNALELDDSALYLCASSLSRSITGELFFGEGSRLTVL.

The J gene is TRBJ1-5, the V gene TRBV7-9; the D call of TRBD1 rests on TCRdb alone, since no DNA is present to check it. This CDR3 is built from 13 residues. Germline V gene data show CDR1 as SEHNR and CDR2 as FQNEAQ (reference sequence). CDR3 in amino acids: CASSWHRDQPQHF.

The chain uses TRBV20-1 and TRBJ2-2. The CDR3 covers 14 residues. Germline CDR1 and CDR2: DFQATT and SNEGSKA (reference sequence). The CDR3 is CSASPFRTGGELFF.

The V call is TRBV30, the J call TRBJ2-3; TCRdb's D call of TRBD1 is untestable without DNA. Germline V gene lookup returns CDR1 GTSNPN and CDR2 SVGIG (reference sequence). There are 15 residues in the CDR3. CDR3 sequence: CAYVNRDRPTDTQYF.

V gene TRBV4-3 combines with J gene TRBJ1-1. CDR3 length equals 17 residues. Per the germline V gene, CDR1 is LGHNA and CDR2 is YSLEER. This chain's CDR3 is CASSQAIMSEVDTEAFF.

The chain recombines TRBV10-3 with TRBJ1-1; the D call of TRBD1 rests on TCRdb alone, since no DNA is present to check it. CDR1 and CDR2 from the germline V gene are ENHRY and SYGVKD. This CDR3 has 11 amino acids. The CDR3 loop is CAIARGTEAFF.

J is TRBJ1-2 and V is TRBV6-1; no DNA is available, so the TRBD1 call from TCRdb remains unchecked. Germline V gene lookup returns CDR1 MNHNS and CDR2 SASEGT. The CDR3 runs 14 residues. The CDR3 loop reads CASSETGGNYGYTF.

The chain links TRBV7-2 to TRBJ1-2; the D gene TCRdb calls, TRBD1, cannot be checked with no DNA. The CDR3 consists of 13 residues. Germline V lookup: CDR1 SGHTA, CDR2 FQGNSA. Here the CDR3 reads CASSRTGVNGYTF.

The chain recombines TRBV18 with TRBJ2-3; TCRdb's D call of TRBD1 is untestable without DNA. Germline values: CDR1 KGHSH, CDR2 LQKENI. The CDR3 is 16 residues long. The CDR3 here is CASSPPPGQVTDTQYF. The full variable domain, in which reference TRBV18 and TRBJ2-3 provide the parts outside the CDR3, is NAGVMQNPRHLVRRRGQEARLRCSPMKGHSHVYWYRQLPEEGLKFMVYLQKENIIDESGMPKERFSAEFPKEGPSILRIQQVVRGDSAAYFCASSPPPGQVTDTQYFGPGTRLTVL.

J is TRBJ1-1 and V is TRBV19. This CDR3 contains 13 residues. Germline V lookup: CDR1 LNHDA, CDR2 SQIVND (reference sequence). This CDR3 is CASTRALNTEAFF.